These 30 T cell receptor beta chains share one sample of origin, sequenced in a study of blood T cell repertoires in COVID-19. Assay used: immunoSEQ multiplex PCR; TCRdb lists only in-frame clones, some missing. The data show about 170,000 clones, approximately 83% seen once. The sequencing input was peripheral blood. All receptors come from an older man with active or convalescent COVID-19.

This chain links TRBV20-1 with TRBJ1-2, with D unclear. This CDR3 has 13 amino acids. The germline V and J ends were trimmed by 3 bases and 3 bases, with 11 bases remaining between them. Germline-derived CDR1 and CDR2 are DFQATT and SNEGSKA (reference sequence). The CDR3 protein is CSASFQEDYGYTF. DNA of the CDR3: TGCAGTGCTAGTTTCCAGGAAGACTATGGCTACACCTTC.

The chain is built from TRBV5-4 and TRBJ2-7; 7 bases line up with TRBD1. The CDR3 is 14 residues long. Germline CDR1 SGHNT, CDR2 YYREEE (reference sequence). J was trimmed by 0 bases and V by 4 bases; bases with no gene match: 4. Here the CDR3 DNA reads TGTGCCAGCAGCACCGGACAGGCCTCCTACGAGCAGTACTTC. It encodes CASSTGQASYEQYF.

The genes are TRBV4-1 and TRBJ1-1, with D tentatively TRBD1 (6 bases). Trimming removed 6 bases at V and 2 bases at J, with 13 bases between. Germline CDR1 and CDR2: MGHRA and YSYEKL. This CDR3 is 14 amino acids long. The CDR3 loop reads CASRGQQQNTEAFF. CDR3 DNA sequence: TGCGCCAGCAGGGGACAACAGCAAAACACTGAAGCTTTCTTT.

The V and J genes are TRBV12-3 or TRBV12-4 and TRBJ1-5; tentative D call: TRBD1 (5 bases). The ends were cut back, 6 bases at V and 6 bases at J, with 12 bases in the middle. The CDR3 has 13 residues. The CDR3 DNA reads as TGTGCCAGCAGCCTAACCAGGGTTCAGCCCCAGCATTTT. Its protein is CASSLTRVQPQHF.

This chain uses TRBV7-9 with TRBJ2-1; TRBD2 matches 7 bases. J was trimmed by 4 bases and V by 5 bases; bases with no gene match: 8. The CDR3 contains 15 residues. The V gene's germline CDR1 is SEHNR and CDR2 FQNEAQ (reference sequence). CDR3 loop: CASSRGLTFYNEQFF. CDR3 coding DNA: TGTGCCAGCAGCCGGGGACTAACCTTTTACAATGAGCAGTTCTTC. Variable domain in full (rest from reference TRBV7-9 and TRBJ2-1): DTGVSQNPRHKITKRGQNVTFRCDPISEHNRLYWYRQTLGQGPEFLTYFQNEAQLEKSRLLSDRFSAERPKGSFSTLEIQRTEQGDSAMYLCASSRGLTFYNEQFFGPGTRLTVL.

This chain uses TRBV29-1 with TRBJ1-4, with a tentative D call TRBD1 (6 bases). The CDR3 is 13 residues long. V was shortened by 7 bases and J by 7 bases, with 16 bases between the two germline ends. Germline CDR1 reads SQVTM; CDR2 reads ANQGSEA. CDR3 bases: TGCAGCGCTCTACAGGGTCTGTCTGAAAAACTGTTTTTT. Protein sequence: CSALQGLSEKLFF.

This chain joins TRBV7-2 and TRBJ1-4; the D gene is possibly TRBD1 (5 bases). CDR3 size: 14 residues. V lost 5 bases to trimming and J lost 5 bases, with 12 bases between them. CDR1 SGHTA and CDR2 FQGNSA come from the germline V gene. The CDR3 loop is CASSLAGLNEKLFF. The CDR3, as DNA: TGTGCCAGCAGCCTGGCAGGGCTAAATGAAAAACTGTTTTTT.

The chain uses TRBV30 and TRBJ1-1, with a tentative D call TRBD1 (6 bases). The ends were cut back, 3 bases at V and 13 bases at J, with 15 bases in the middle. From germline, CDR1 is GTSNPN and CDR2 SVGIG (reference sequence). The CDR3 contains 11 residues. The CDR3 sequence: CAWSPQGRVFF. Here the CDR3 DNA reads TGTGCCTGGAGCCCACAGGGACGGGTTTTCTTT.

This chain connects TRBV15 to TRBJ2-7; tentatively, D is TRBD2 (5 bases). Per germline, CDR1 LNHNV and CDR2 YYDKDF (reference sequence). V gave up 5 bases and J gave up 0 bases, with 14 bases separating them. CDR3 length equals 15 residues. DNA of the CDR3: TGTGCCACCAGCGGTCAGAGCGAGGGCTCCTACGAGCAGTACTTC. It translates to CATSGQSEGSYEQYF.

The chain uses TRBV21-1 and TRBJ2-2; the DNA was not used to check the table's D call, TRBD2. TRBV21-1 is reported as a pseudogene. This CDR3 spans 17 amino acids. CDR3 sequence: CASRKRAAFTNTGELFF. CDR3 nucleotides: TGTGCCAGCAGAAAGAGGGCAGCCTTTACGAACACCGGGGAGCTGTTTTTT.

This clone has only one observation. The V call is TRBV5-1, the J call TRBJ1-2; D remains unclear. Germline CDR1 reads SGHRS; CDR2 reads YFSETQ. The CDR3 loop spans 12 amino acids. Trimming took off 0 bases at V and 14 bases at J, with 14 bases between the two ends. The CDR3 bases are TGCGCCAGCAGCTTGGAGGACTCTCTGTGGACCTTC. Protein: CASSLEDSLWTF.

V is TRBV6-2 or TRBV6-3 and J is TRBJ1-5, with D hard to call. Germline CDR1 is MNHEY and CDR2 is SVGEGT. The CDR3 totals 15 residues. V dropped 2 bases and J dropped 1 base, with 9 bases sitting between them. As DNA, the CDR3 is TGTGCCAGCAGTTACACAAGCAGGAGCAATCAGCCCCAGCATTTT. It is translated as CASSYTSRSNQPQHF.

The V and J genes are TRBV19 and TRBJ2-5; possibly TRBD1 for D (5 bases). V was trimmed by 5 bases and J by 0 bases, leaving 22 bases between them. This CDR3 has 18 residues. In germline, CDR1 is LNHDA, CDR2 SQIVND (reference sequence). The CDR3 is CASSRGASSRANQETQYF. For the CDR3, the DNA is TGTGCCAGTAGTCGTGGGGCTAGTAGTCGGGCGAACCAAGAGACCCAGTACTTC.

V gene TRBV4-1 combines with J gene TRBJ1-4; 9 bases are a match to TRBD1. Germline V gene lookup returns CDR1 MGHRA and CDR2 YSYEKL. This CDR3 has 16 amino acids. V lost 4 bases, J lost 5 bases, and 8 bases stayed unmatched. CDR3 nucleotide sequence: TGCGCCAGCAGCCGCGTGGGACAGGGTCTAAATGAAAAACTGTTTTTT. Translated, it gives CASSRVGQGLNEKLFF.

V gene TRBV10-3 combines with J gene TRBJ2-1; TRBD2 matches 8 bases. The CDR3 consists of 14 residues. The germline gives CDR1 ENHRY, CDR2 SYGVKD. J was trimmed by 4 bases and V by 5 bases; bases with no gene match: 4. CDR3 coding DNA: TGTGCCATCAGTTACCCGGGGGGGTACAATGAGCAGTTCTTC. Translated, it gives CAISYPGGYNEQFF.

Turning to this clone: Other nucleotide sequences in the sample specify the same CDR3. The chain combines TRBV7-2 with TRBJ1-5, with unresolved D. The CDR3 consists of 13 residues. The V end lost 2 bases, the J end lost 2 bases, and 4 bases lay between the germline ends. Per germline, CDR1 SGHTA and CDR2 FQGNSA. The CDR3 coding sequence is TGTGCCAGCAGCTTACAGGGCAATCAGCCCCAGCATTTT. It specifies CASSLQGNQPQHF.

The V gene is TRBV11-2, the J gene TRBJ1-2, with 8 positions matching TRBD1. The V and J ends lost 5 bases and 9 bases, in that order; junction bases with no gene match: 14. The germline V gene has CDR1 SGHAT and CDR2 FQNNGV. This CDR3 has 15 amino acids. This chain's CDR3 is CASSPNRDRLKSYTF. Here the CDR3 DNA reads TGTGCCAGCAGCCCCAACAGGGACAGGTTGAAAAGCTACACCTTC.

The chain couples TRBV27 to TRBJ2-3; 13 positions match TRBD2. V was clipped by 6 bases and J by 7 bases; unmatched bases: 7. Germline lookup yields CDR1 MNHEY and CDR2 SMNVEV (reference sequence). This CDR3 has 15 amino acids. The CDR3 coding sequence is TGTGCCAGCAGACCAGGGACTAGCGGGACGAATACGCAGTATTTT. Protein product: CASRPGTSGTNTQYF.

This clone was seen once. In DNA, the CDR3 is TGTGCCAGCAGCCCCGGGGACAGCAGAGTTAATTCACCCCTCCACTTT. Protein: CASSPGDSRVNSPLHF. The genes are TRBV9 and TRBJ1-6, with TRBD1 identical over 7 bases. CDR1 and CDR2 (germline): SGDLS, YYNGEE. The V and J ends lost 4 bases and 6 bases, in that order; junction bases with no gene match: 10. This CDR3 has 16 amino acids.

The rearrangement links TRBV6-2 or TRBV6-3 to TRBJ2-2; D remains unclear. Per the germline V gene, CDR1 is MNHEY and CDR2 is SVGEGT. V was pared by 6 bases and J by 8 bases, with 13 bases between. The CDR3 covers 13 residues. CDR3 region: CASSPLRLGELFF. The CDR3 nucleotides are TGTGCCAGCAGCCCGTTGCGGTTGGGGGAGCTGTTTTTT.

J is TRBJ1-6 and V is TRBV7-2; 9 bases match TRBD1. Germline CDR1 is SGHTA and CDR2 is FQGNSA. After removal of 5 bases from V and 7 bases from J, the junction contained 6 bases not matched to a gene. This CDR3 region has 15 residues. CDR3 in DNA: TGTGCCAGCAGCCTCGGGACAGGGACAAATTCACCCCTCCACTTT. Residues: CASSLGTGTNSPLHF.

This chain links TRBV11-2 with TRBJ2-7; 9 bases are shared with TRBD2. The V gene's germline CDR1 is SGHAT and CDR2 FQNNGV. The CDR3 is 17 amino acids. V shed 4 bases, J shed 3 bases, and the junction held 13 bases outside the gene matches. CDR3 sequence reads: CASSWGGRASGLYEQYF. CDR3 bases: TGTGCCAGCAGCTGGGGCGGGAGGGCTAGCGGGCTCTACGAGCAGTACTTC.

DNA for the CDR3: TGTGCCAGCAGCTCACCGGGCGCGCGGGGCACAGATACGCAGTATTTT. Encoded protein: CASSSPGARGTDTQYF. This chain connects TRBV9 to TRBJ2-3, with a tentative D call TRBD2 (5 bases). The CDR3 runs to 16 residues. The ends were cut back, 4 bases at V and 1 base at J, with 16 bases in the middle. Germline V gives CDR1 SGDLS, CDR2 YYNGEE.

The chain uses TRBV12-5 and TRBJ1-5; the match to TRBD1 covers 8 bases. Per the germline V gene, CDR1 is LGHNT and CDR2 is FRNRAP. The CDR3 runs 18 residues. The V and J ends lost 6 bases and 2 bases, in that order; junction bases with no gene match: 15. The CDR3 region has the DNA TGTGCTAGTGGCTTTGATATAGGACAGGGCCCTCGCAATCAGCCCCAGCATTTT. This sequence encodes CASGFDIGQGPRNQPQHF. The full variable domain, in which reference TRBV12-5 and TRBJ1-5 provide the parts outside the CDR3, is DARVTQTPRHKVTEMGQEVTMRCQPILGHNTVFWYRQTMMQGLELLAYFRNRAPLDDSGMPKDRFSAEMPDATLATLKIQPSEPRDSAVYFCASGFDIGQGPRNQPQHFGDGTRLSIL.

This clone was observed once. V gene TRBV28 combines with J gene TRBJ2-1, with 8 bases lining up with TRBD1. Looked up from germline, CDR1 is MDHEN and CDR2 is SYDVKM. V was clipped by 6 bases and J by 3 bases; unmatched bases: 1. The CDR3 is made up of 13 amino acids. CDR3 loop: CASRTGVYNEQFF. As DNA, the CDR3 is TGTGCCAGCAGGACAGGGGTCTACAATGAGCAGTTCTTC.

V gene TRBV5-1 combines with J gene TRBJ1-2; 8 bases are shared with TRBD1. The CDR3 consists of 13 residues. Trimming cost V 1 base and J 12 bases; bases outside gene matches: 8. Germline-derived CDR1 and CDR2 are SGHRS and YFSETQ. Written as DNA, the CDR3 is TGCGCCAGCAGCTTGTCTGCGGACAGGGTAAACACCTTC. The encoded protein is CASSLSADRVNTF.

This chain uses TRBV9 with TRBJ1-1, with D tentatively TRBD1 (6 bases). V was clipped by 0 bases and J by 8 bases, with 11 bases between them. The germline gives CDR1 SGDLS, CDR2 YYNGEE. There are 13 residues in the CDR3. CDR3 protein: CASSVVEGQEAFF. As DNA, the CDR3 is TGTGCCAGCAGCGTAGTAGAGGGACAAGAAGCTTTCTTT.

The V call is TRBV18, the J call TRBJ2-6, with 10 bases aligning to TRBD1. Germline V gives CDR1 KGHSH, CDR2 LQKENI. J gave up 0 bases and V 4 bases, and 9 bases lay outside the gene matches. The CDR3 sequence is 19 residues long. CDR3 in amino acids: CASSLPGQGKVSGANVLTF. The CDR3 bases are TGTGCCAGCTCACTACCGGGACAGGGGAAGGTCTCTGGGGCCAACGTCCTGACTTTC.

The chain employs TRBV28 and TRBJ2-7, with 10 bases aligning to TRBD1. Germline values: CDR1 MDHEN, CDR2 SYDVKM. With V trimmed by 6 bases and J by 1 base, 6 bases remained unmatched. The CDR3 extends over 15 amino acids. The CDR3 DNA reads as TGTGCCAGCAGAAAACCGGGACAGGGGTCCTACGAGCAGTACTTC. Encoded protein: CASRKPGQGSYEQYF. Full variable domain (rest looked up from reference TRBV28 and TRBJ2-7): DVKVTQSSRYLVKRTGEKVFLECVQDMDHENMFWYRQDPGLGLRLIYFSYDVKMKEKGDIPEGYSVSREKKERFSLILESASTNQTSMYLCASRKPGQGSYEQYFGPGTRLTVT.

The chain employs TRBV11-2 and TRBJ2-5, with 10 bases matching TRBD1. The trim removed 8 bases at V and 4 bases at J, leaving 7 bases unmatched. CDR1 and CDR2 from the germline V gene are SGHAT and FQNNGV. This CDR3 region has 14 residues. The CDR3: CASGDRGTRETQYF. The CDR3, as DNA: TGTGCCAGCGGGGACAGGGGCACTAGAGAGACCCAGTACTTC.